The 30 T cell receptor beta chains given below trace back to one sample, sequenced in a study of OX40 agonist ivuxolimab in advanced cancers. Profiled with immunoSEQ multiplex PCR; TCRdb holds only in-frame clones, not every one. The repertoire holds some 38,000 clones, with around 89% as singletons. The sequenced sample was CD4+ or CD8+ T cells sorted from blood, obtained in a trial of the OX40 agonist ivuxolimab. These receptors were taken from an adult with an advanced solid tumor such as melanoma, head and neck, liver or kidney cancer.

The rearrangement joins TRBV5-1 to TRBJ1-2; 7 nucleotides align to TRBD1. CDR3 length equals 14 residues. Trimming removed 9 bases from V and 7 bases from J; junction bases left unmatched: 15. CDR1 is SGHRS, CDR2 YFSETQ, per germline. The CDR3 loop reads CANIVLQGCAGYTF. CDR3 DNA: TGCGCCAACATCGTCTTACAGGGGTGTGCTGGCTACACCTTC.

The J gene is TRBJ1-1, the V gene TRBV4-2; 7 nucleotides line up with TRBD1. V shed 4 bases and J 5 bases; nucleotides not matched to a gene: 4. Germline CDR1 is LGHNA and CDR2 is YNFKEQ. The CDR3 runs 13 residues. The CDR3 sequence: CASSRNRGTEAFF. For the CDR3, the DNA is TGTGCCAGCAGCCGGAACAGGGGAACTGAAGCTTTCTTT.

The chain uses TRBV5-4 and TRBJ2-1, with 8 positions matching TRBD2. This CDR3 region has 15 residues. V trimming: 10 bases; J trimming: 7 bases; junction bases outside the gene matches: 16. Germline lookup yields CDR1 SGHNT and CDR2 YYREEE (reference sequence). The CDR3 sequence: CAGGAGTSGENEQFF. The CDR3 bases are TGTGCCGGGGGGGCCGGGACTAGTGGGGAGAATGAGCAGTTCTTC.

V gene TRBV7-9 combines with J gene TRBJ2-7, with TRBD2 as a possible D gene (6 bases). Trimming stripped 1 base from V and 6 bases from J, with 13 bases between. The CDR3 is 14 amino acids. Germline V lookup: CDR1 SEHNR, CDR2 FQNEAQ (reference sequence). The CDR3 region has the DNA TGTGCCAGCAGCTTAGGGGGCGCGGGATCCGAGCAGTACTTC. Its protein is CASSLGGAGSEQYF.

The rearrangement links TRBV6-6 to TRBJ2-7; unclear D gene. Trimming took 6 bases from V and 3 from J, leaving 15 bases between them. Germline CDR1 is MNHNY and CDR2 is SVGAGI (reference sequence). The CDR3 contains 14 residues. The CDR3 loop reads CASSDPPTYYEQYF. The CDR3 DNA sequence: TGTGCCAGCAGCGACCCGCCCACTTACTACGAGCAGTACTTC.

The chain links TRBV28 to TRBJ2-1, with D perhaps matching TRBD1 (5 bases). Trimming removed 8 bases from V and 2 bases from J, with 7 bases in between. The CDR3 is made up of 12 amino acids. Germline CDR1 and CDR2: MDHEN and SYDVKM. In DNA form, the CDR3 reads TGTGCCAGCCAACAGGCCTACAATGAGCAGTTCTTC. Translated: CASQQAYNEQFF.

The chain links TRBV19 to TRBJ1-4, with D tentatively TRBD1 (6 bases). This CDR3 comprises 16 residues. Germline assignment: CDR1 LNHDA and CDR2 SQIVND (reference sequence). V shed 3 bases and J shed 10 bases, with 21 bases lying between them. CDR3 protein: CASSIPGRGGGGKLFF. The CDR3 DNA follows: TGTGCCAGTAGTATCCCCGGGAGGGGGGGAGGAGGAAAACTGTTTTTT.

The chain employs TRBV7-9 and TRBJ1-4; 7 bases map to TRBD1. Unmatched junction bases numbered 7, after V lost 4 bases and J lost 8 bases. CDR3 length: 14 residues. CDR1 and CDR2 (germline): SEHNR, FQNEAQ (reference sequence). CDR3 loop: CASSSHRGEEKLFF. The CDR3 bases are TGTGCCAGCAGCTCCCACAGGGGAGAGGAAAAACTGTTTTTT.

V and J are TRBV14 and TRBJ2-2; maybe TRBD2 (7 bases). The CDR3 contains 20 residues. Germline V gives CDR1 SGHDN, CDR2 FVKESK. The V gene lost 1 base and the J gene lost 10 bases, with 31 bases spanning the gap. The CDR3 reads CASSQGYLTRGALHRKELFF. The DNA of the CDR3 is TGTGCCAGCAGCCAAGGGTACCTGACCCGGGGGGCCCTGCACCGAAAGGAGCTGTTTTTT.

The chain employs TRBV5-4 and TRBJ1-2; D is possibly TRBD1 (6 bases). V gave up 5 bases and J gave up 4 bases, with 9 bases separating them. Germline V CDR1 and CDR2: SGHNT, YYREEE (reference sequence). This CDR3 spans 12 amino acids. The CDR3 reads CASSSDSYGYTF. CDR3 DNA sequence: TGTGCCAGCAGTTCGGACAGCTATGGCTACACCTTC.

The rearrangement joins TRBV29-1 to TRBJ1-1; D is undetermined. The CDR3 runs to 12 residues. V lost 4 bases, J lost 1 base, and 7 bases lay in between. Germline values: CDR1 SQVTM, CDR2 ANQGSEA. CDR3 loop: CSVGIWNTEAFF. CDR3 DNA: TGCAGCGTTGGCATATGGAACACTGAAGCTTTCTTT.

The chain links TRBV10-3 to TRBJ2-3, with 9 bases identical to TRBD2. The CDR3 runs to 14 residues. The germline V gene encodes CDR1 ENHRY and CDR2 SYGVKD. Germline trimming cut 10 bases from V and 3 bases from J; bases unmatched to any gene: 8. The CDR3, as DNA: TGTGCCACACTAGCGGGCCCTCAGACAGATACGCAGTATTTT. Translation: CATLAGPQTDTQYF.

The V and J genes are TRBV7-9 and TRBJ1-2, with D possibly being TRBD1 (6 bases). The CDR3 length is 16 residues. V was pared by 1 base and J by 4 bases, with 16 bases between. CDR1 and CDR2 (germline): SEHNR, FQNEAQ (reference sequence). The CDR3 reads CASSLELGGGSYGYTF. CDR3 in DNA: TGTGCCAGCAGCTTAGAGTTGGGAGGGGGAAGCTATGGCTACACCTTC.

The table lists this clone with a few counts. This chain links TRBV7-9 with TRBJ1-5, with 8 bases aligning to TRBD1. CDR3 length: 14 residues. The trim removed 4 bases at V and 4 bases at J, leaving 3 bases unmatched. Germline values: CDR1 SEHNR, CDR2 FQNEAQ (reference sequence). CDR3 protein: CASSSTGGNQPQHF. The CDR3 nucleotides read TGTGCCAGCAGCTCCACAGGGGGAAATCAGCCCCAGCATTTT.

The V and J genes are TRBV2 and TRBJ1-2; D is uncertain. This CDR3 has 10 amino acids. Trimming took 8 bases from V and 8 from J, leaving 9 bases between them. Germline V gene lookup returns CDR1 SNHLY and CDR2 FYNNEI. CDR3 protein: CASQSPGYTF. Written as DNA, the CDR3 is TGTGCCAGCCAGAGCCCAGGCTACACCTTC.

Here the CDR3 reads CASRSGYQETQYF. The CDR3 coding sequence is TGTGCCAGCAGATCGGGGTACCAAGAGACCCAGTACTTC. The rearrangement uses TRBV6-6 and TRBJ2-5, with D possibly matching TRBD2 (5 bases). Germline CDR1 and CDR2: MNHNY and SVGAGI (reference sequence). With 6 bases removed from V and 0 bases from J, the gap between germline ends came to 8 bases. This CDR3 is built from 13 residues.

The CDR3 coding sequence is TGCGCCAGCAGTGAGTCTGGGAATGAGCAGTTCTTC. Amino acids: CASSESGNEQFF. The gene calls are TRBV10-2 and TRBJ2-1; no reliable D call. In germline, CDR1 is WSHSY, CDR2 SAAADI. Trimming left V 0 bases short and J 7 bases short, with 4 bases between. The CDR3 has 12 residues.

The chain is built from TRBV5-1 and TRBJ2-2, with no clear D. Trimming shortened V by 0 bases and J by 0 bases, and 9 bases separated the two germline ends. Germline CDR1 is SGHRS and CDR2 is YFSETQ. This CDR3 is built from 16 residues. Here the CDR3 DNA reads TGCGCCAGCAGCTTGGTATCTTTAGCGAACACCGGGGAGCTGTTTTTT. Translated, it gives CASSLVSLANTGELFF.

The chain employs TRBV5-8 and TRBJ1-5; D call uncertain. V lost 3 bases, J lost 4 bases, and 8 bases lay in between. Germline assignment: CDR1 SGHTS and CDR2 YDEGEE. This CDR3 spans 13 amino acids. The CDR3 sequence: CASSYAANQPQHF. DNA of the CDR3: TGTGCCAGCAGCTATGCAGCGAATCAGCCCCAGCATTTT.

DNA for the CDR3: TGTGCTAGTGGTGAGTGGGACGGCACAGATACGCAGTATTTT. Translating it yields CASGEWDGTDTQYF. The rearrangement links TRBV12-5 to TRBJ2-3, with D tentatively TRBD1 or TRBD2 (5 bases each). The germline V gene has CDR1 LGHNT and CDR2 FRNRAP. The length of the CDR3 is 14 residues. V was cut by 5 bases and J by 1 base, with 10 bases left in between.

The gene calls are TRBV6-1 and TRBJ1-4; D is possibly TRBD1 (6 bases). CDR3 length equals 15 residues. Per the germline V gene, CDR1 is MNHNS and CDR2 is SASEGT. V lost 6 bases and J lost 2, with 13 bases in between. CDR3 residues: CASSLRGDTNEKLFF. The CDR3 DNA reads TGTGCCAGCAGCTTAAGGGGGGACACTAATGAAAAACTGTTTTTT.

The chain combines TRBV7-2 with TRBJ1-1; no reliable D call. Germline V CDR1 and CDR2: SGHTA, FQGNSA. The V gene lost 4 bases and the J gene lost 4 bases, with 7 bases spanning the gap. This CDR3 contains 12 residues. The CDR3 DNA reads TGTGCCAGCAGCTCGGTGGTCACTGAAGCTTTCTTT. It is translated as CASSSVVTEAFF.

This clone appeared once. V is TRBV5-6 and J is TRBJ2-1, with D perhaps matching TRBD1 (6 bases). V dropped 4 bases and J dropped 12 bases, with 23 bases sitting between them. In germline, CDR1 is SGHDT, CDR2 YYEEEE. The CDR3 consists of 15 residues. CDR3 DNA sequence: TGTGCCAGCAGCCGGTTAGGGGACAATACGTACCGGCAGTTCTTC. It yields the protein CASSRLGDNTYRQFF.

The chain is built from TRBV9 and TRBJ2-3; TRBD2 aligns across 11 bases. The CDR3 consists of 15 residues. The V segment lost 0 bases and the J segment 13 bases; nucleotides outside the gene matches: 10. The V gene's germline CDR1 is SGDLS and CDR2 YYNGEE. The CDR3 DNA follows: TGTGCCAGCAGCGTAGGTGGTAGCGGGGGGGCCGTGGAGTATTTT. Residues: CASSVGGSGGAVEYF.

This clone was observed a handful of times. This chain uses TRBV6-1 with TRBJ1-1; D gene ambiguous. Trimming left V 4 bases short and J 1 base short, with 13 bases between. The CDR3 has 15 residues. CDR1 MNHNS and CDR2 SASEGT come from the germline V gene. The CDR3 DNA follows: TGTGCCAGCAGTGGAAAGGTTGAGGGGAACACTGAAGCTTTCTTT. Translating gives CASSGKVEGNTEAFF.

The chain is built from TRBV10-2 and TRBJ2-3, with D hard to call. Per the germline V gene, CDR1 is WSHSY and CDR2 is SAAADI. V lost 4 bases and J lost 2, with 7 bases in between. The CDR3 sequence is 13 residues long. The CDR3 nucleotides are TGCGCCAGCAGTGTAACTACCACAGATACGCAGTATTTT. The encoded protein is CASSVTTTDTQYF.

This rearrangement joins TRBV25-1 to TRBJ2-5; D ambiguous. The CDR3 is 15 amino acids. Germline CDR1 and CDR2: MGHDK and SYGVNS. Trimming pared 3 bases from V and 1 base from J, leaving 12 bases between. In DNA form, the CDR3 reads TGTGCCAGCAGTGATTCTATTTACTTCCAAGAGACCCAGTACTTC. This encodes CASSDSIYFQETQYF.

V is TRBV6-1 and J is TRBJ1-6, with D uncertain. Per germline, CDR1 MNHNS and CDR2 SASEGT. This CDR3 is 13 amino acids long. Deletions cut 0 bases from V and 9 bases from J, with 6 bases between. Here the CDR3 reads CASSEARGSPLHF. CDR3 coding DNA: TGTGCCAGCAGTGAAGCGCGGGGTTCACCCCTCCACTTT.

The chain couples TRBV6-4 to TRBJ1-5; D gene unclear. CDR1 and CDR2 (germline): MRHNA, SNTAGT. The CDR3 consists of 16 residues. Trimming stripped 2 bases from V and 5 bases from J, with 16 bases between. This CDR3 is CASSDLTDGIYQPQHF. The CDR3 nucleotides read TGTGCCAGCAGTGACCTAACGGACGGAATTTATCAGCCCCAGCATTTT.

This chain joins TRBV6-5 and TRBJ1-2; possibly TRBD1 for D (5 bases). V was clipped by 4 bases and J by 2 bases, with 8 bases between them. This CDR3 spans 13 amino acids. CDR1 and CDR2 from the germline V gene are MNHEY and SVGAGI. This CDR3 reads CASSSQENYGYTF. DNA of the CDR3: TGTGCCAGCAGTTCACAGGAGAACTATGGCTACACCTTC.